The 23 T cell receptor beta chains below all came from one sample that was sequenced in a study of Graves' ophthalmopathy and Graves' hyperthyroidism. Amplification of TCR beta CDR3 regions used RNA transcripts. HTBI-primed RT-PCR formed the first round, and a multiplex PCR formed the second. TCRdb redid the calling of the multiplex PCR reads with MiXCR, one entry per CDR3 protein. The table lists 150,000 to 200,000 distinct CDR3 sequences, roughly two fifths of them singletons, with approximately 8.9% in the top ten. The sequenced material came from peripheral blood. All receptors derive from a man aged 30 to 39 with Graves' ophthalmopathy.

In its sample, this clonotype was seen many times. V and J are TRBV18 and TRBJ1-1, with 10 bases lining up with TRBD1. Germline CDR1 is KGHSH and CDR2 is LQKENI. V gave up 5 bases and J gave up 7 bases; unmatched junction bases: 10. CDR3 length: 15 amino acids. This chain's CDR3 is CASSSTGTGAFEAFF. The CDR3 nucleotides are TGTGCCAGCTCATCAACCGGGACAGGGGCCTTTGAAGCTTTCTTT.

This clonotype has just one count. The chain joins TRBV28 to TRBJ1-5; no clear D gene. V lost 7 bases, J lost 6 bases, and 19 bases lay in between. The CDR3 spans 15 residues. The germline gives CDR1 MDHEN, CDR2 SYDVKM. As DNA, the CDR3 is TGTGCCAGCAACCTCCCGTCCGGGCGAGGTCAGCCCCAGCATTTT. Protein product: CASNLPSGRGQPQHF.

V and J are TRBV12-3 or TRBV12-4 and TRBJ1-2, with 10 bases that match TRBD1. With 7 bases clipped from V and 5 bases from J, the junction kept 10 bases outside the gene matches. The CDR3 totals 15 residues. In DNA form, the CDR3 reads TGTGCCAGCACCTCGGGTTGGACAGGGGGATATGGCTACACCTTC. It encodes CASTSGWTGGYGYTF.

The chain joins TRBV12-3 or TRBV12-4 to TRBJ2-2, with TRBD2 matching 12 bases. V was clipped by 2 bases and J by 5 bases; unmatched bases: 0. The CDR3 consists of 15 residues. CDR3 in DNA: TGTGCCAGCAGTTTAACTAGCGGGAGGACCGGGGAGCTGTTTTTT. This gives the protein CASSLTSGRTGELFF.

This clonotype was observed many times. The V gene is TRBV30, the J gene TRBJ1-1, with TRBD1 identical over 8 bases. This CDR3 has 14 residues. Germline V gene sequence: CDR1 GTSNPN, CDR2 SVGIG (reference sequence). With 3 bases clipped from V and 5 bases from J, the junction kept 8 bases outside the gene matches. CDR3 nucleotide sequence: TGTGCCTGGAGAGCCGACAGGGGTAGTACTGAAGCTTTCTTT. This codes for CAWRADRGSTEAFF.

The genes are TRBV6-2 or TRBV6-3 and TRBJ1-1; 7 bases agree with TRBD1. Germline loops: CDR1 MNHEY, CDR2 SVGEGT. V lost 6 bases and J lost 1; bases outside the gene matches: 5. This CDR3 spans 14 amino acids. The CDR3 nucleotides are TGTGCCAGCAGGAGGGGACAGACGAACACTGAAGCTTTCTTT. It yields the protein CASRRGQTNTEAFF.

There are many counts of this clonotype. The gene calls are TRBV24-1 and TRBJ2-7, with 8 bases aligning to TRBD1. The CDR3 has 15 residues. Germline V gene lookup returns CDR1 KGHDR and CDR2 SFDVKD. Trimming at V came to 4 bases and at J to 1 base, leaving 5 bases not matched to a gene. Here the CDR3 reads CATSDPRQGSYEQYF. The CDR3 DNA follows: TGTGCCACCAGTGACCCTAGACAGGGGTCCTACGAGCAGTACTTC.

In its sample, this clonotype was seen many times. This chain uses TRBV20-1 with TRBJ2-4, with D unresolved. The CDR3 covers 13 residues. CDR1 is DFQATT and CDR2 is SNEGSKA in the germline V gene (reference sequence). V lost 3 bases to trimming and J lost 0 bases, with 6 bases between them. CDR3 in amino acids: CSARELAKNIQYF. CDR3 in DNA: TGCAGTGCTAGGGAGTTAGCCAAAAACATTCAGTACTTC.

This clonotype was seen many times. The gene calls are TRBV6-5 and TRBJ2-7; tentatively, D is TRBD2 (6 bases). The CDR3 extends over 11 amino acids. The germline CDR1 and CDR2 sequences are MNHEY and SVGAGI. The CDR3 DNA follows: TGTGCGACCTCGGGGGCCTACGAGCAGTACTTC. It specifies CATSGAYEQYF.

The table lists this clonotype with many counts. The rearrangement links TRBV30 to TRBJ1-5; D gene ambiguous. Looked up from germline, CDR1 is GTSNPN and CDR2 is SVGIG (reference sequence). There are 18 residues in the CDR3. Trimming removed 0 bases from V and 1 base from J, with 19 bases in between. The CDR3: CAWSVPSDFPGSNQPQHF. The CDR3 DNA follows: TGTGCCTGGAGTGTTCCCTCGGACTTTCCTGGGAGCAATCAGCCCCAGCATTTT.

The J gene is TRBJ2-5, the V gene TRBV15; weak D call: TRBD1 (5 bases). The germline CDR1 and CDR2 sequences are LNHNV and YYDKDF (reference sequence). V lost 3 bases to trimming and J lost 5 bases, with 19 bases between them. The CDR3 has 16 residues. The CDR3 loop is CATSSRKDTARETQYF. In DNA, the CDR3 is TGTGCCACCAGCAGCCGAAAGGACACCGCCAGGGAGACCCAGTACTTC.

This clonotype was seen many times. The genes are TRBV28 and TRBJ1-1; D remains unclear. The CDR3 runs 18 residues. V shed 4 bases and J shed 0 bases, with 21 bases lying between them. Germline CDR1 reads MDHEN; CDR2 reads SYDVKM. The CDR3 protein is CASSSPRTSNFMNTEAFF. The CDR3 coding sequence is TGTGCCAGCAGTTCCCCCCGGACCTCAAACTTCATGAACACTGAAGCTTTCTTT. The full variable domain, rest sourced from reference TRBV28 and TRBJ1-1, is DVKVTQSSRYLVKRTGEKVFLECVQDMDHENMFWYRQDPGLGLRLIYFSYDVKMKEKGDIPEGYSVSREKKERFSLILESASTNQTSMYLCASSSPRTSNFMNTEAFFGQGTRLTVV.

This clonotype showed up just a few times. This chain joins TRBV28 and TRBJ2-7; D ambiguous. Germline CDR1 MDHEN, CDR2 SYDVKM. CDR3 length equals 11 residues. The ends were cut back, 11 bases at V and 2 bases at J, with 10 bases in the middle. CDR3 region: CAAGHPYEQYF. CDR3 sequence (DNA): TGTGCCGCAGGTCACCCCTACGAGCAGTACTTC.

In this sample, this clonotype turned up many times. CDR3 nucleotide sequence: TGTGCTAGTGGCACCGGACAGGGAGTTGGGTACGAGCAGTACTTC. This translates into CASGTGQGVGYEQYF. J is TRBJ2-7 and V is TRBV12-5; 8 bases agree with TRBD1. CDR3 size: 15 residues. The germline CDR1 and CDR2 sequences are LGHNT and FRNRAP. Trimming cost V 6 bases and J 4 bases; bases outside gene matches: 11.

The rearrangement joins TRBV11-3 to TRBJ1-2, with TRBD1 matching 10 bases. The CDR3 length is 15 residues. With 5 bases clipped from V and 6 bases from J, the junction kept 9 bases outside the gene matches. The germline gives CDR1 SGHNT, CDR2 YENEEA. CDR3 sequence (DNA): TGTGCCAGCAGCCCGAGGCAGACAGGGGGCCATGGCTACACCTTC. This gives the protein CASSPRQTGGHGYTF.

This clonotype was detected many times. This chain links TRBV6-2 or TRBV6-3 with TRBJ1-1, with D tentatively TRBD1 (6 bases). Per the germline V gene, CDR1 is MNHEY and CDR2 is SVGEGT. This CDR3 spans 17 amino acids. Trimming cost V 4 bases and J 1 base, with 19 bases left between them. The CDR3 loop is CASSWPWRGGSNTEAFF. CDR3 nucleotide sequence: TGTGCCAGCAGTTGGCCCTGGCGGGGGGGCTCGAACACTGAAGCTTTCTTT.

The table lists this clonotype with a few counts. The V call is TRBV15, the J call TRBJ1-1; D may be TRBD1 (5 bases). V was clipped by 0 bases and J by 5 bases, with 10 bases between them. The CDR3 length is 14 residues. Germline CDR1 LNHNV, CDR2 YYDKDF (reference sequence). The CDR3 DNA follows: TGTGCCACCAGCAGAGATATGAGGGGAACTGAAGCTTTCTTT. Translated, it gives CATSRDMRGTEAFF.

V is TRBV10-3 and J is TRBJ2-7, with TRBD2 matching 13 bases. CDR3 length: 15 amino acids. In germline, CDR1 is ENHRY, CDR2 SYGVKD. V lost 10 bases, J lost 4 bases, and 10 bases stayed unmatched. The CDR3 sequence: CATKQGLAGTYEQYF. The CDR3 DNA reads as TGTGCCACCAAACAGGGACTAGCGGGAACGTACGAGCAGTACTTC.

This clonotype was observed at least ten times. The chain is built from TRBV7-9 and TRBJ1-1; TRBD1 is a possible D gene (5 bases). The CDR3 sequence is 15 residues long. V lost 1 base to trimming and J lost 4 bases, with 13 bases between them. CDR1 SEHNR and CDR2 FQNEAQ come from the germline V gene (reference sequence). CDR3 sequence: CASSLGQGFFTEAFF. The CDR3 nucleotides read TGTGCCAGCAGCTTAGGGCAGGGTTTTTTCACTGAAGCTTTCTTT.

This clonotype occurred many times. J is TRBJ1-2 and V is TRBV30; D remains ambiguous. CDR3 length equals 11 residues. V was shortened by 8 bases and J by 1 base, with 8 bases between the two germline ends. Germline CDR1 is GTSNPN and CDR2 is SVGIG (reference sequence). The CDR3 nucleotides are TGTGCCGGACGTAGTAACTATGGCTACACCTTC. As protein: CAGRSNYGYTF.

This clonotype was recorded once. In DNA form, the CDR3 reads TGTGCCAGCAAGGACAGGGTAAGATCCTACGAGCAGTACTTC. It yields the protein CASKDRVRSYEQYF. J is TRBJ2-7 and V is TRBV6-1; TRBD1 agrees at 8 bases. J gave up 1 base and V 7 bases, and 6 bases lay outside the gene matches. CDR3 size: 14 residues. CDR1 and CDR2 from the germline V gene are MNHNS and SASEGT.

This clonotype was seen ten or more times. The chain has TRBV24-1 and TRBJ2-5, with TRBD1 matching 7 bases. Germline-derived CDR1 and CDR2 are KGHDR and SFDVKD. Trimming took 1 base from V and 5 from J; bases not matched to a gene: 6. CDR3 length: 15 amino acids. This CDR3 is CATSDFGQAEETQYF. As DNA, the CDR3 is TGTGCCACCAGTGATTTTGGACAGGCGGAGGAGACCCAGTACTTC.

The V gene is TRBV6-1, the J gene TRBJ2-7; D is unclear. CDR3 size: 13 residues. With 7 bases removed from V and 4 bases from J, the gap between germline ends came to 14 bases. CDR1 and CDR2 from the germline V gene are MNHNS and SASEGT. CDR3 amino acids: CASMPGVVYEQYF. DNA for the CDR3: TGTGCCAGCATGCCAGGAGTCGTGTACGAGCAGTACTTC.